The clone carrying this T cell receptor (beta chain) was recorded many times. Antigen unknown. The data are from a study of blood T cells in healthy people across ages. Findings and caveats of the study: A roughly linear age-dependent decrease characterized TCR beta diversity per million T cells. Estimates drawn from one million T cells were deemed to understate diversity. Both naive CD4+ cell counts and diversity were greater in long-lived donors than in aged donors.

Deletions cut 4 bases from V and 9 bases from J, with 18 bases between. CDR3 length: 14 residues. A J-beta primer mix and a sample-barcoded 5' primer were used in a second PCR of about 7 to 12 cycles. TCRdb reprocessed the 5' RACE reads with MiXCR, giving one entry per CDR3 protein. In the table there are hundreds of thousands of distinct CDR3 sequences, around two fifths of which are singletons. J is TRBJ1-2 and V is TRBV12-3 or TRBV12-4; TRBD1 might be the D (5 bases). Sequencing was done on a sample of blood. This TCR derives from a man at least 80 years old in good health. As DNA, the CDR3 is TGTGCCAGCAGTTCCTTCAGGGACCCTTACCGCTACACCTTC. Its protein is CASSSFRDPYRYTF.